The present T cell receptor (beta chain) was sequenced within a study of cytomegalovirus exposure and HLA in healthy donors. Study-level results: Later on, an analysis found that several of the most significant clusters appeared to be linked to common viral pathogens, which included parvovirus B19. Rare TCR sequences predominated, though certain public TCRs were found in many donors. It was only CMV serostatus that was available as immune exposure information.

Researchers ran the PCR with 60 Vbeta and 13 Jbeta primers. The protocol was immunoSEQ multiplex PCR, while the TCRdb copy is restricted to in-frame clones and leaves out a portion. Of nearly 110,000 clones in the sample, roughly four fifths are singletons; the top ten hold 1.6%. Germline-derived CDR1 and CDR2 are SGHTA and FQGTGA. This CDR3 spans 15 amino acids. Deletions cut 5 bases from V and 6 bases from J, with 19 bases between. On this clone: Its matching antigen is unknown.

This TCR was sampled from a middle-aged man in good health and CMV-seronegative. The chain is built from TRBV7-3 and TRBJ1-1, with D tentatively TRBD1 (5 bases). Source material: PBMCs. The CDR3 sequence: CASSPQAGSRSEAFF. CDR3 in DNA: TGTGCCAGCAGCCCCCAGGCAGGGTCTCGCTCTGAAGCTTTCTTT. Full variable domain (rest looked up from reference TRBV7-3 and TRBJ1-1): GAGVSQTPSNKVTEKGKYVELRCDPISGHTALYWYRQSLGQGPEFLIYFQGTGAADDSGLPNDRFFAVRPEGSVSTLKIQRTERGDSAVYLCASSPQAGSRSEAFFGQGTRLTVV.